This TCR beta chain came from a study of blood T cell repertoires in COVID-19 (dated by TCRdb to the early 2020s). Some background on the complete study: Samples from collaborators originated in the United States, Italy and Spain and spanned both the acute and convalescent phases of COVID-19. The prospective study material was composed of cDNA or gDNA derived from T cells, B-cell-depleted T cells, or PBMCs. Subjects who had been exposed to COVID-19, were actively infected with it, or had recovered from it provided the deeply sampled blood TCRbeta repertoires that made up the dataset. A freely available public database, intended as a resource for researchers studying the immune response to SARS-CoV-2, is where the repertoires were released. The samples were drawn from two sources: the first 160 participants of the ongoing ImmuneRACE study, and 1,254 subjects contributed by 6 global collaborators. A de-identified subject ID, COVID-19 status, age in years and sex were almost always included in the sample metadata. Where HLA class I and class II types were available, the types were taken from metadata supplied by the sample provider, not from assay-based typing.

The CDR3, from cysteine to phenylalanine, totals 13 residues. Left in the record is the CDR3 DNA by itself, 39 bases read in frame from the first base. CDR1 SGDLS and CDR2 YYNGEE were looked up in the germline V gene. V was cut back by 2 bases and J by 6 bases, leaving a gap of 12 bases between them. General study outcomes and caveats: The amount of clinical and demographic metadata varied by source and participant and was provided uncurated.

The immunoSEQ Assay, a bias-controlled multiplex PCR, was used to amplify TCRbeta CDR3 regions from genomic DNA. The paper's data handling went like this. Within the assay, amplification of reference gene primers was used to estimate how many nucleated cells each sample contained. To quantify the absolute abundance of each unique TCRbeta CDR3 rearrangement, sequence reads were collapsed and filtered. For each sample, productive Simpson clonality was calculated by taking the square root of Simpson's diversity index across productive rearrangements. TCRdb holds this immuneACCESS table with in-frame rearrangements only. Some clones are missing; in checked studies, unresolved V genes explain under half, and the rest has no known cause. The V and J calls and clone size are taken from that table; D and trimming were inferred from the DNA. This sample comprises roughly 99,000 clones, about 80% of them detected only once. 4% to 5.5% of the sample is in the top ten clones.

With regard to this clone: Its antigen has not been determined. Base qualities are not recorded, but no much larger clone differs from it by a single base.

Each collaborating institution followed its own protocols to collect whole blood in K2EDTA tubes. For TCRbeta analysis, collaborators shipped samples as frozen whole blood, isolated PBMCs, or DNA extracted from either of those sample types. The origin of this receptor is a man between 65 and 85 years old with acute or convalescent COVID-19. The sequenced sample consisted of peripheral blood. Recombination connected TRBV9 to TRBJ2-7; the D gene identity is not certain. Here is the DNA: TGTGCCAGCAGCGTGTGGCCAGGTCGCGAGCAGTACTTC. The resulting protein is CASSVWPGREQYF.